A single sample gave rise to the 8 T cell receptor beta chains below, sequenced in a study of blood T cells in healthy people across ages. Together with a sample-barcoded 5' primer, a J-beta primer mix was included in a second PCR lasting about 6 to 12 cycles. A single record per CDR3 protein comes from TCRdb applying MiXCR to the 5' RACE reads. The profile shows 550,000 to 700,000 distinct CDR3 sequences, approximately 27% of them singletons. The sequenced material came from blood. These receptors all stem from a woman in her sixties or seventies in good health.

This clonotype was counted only a few times. V and J are TRBV20-1 and TRBJ2-6; D is unresolved. The CDR3 is 12 residues long. The ends were cut back, 7 bases at V and 0 bases at J, with 4 bases in the middle. Germline V gene lookup returns CDR1 DFQATT and CDR2 SNEGSKA (reference sequence). The CDR3 loop is CSVSSGANVLTF. Written as DNA, the CDR3 is TGCAGTGTTTCCTCTGGGGCCAACGTCCTGACTTTC.

The chain employs TRBV3-1 and TRBJ1-4, with TRBD1 matching over 8 bases. The CDR3 has 16 amino acids. The J segment lost 7 bases and the V segment lost 3 bases, leaving 10 bases of the junction unmatched. Germline V lookup: CDR1 LGHDT, CDR2 YNNKEL (reference sequence). In DNA form, the CDR3 reads TGTGCCAGCAGCCACCGGATCGGACAGGGCGGTGAAAAACTGTTTTTT. Protein sequence: CASSHRIGQGGEKLFF.

V is TRBV20-1 and J is TRBJ2-3; 8 bases fit TRBD2. The junction had 4 bases not matched to a gene; V was cut back by 1 base and J by 4 bases. The CDR3 runs to 14 residues. Germline V lookup: CDR1 DFQATT, CDR2 SNEGSKA (reference sequence). The CDR3 DNA reads TGCAGTGCTAGAGGAAGCGGGGGTGCAGATACGCAGTATTTT. Translated: CSARGSGGADTQYF.

The genes are TRBV7-2 and TRBJ2-1; 8 nucleotides line up with TRBD2. The J call is in doubt because the DNA end fits TRBJ2-5 better. The CDR3 has 15 amino acids. From germline, CDR1 is SGHTA and CDR2 FQGNSA. The CDR3 coding sequence is TGTGCCAGCAGCTTGACGGGGGGGCCCTCTCCGGACCAGTACTTC. This sequence encodes CASSLTGGPSPDQYF.

This clonotype has a count of ten or more. V is TRBV7-9 and J is TRBJ2-1, with D possibly TRBD2 on 6 matching bases. The germline V gene encodes CDR1 SEHNR and CDR2 FQNEAQ (reference sequence). V was clipped by 1 base and J by 3 bases, with 16 bases between them. The CDR3 contains 17 residues. CDR3 region: CASSLEEGLGSYNEQFF. CDR3 coding DNA: TGTGCCAGCAGCTTAGAGGAGGGGTTGGGGAGCTACAATGAGCAGTTCTTC.

The V and J genes are TRBV6-6 and TRBJ2-3; TRBD1 matches at 8 bases. Germline CDR1 and CDR2: MNHNY and SVGAGI (reference sequence). Trimming took 7 bases from V and 4 from J; bases not matched to a gene: 4. The CDR3 consists of 13 residues. The CDR3, as DNA: TGTGCCAGCATCGACAGGGGTGCAGATACGCAGTATTTT. Protein sequence: CASIDRGADTQYF.

The sample holds a few counts of this clonotype. V and J are TRBV9 and TRBJ1-2; D unclear. Germline CDR1 is SGDLS and CDR2 is YYNGEE. V lost 0 bases and J lost 8, with 8 bases in between. The CDR3 extends over 12 amino acids. The CDR3 region has the DNA TGTGCCAGCAGCGTAGGGAACATCGGCTACACCTTC. This gives the protein CASSVGNIGYTF.

The rearrangement links TRBV20-1 to TRBJ2-1, with 12 bases matching TRBD2. With the DNA end fitting TRBJ2-5 better, the J assignment may be wrong. CDR3 length equals 14 residues. The germline CDR1 and CDR2 sequences are DFQATT and SNEGSKA (reference sequence). The CDR3 sequence: CSARLAGVVETQYF. The DNA for the CDR3 is TGCAGTGCGCGACTAGCGGGGGTTGTGGAGACCCAGTACTTC.